This T cell receptor (beta chain) was retrieved from a study of T cell responses to AZD1222 COVID-19 vaccine. The repertoire was sequenced with immunoSEQ multiplex PCR; TCRdb's copy has only in-frame clones and lacks some. Among approximately 130,000 clones listed, around 90% were seen once. Between the trimmed V and J ends, which lost 0 bases and 6 bases, there was a span of 6 bases. Germline V lookup: CDR1 LGHDT, CDR2 YNNKEL (reference sequence). This CDR3 region has 13 residues. Whole-study results and caveats: It should be noted that donors were predominantly white British and more often female, and clonal diversity was possibly underestimated.

Of note for this clone: The antigen remains undetermined.

The clonotype originates from an adult who received the AZD1222 COVID-19 vaccine. This specimen consisted of peripheral blood, obtained 28 days after the second AZD1222 dose. The rearrangement uses TRBV3-1 (or the pseudogene TRBV3-2) and TRBJ1-5, with D uncertain. This CDR3 is CASSQELSQPQHF. The CDR3 region has the DNA TGTGCCAGCAGCCAAGAACTTAGTCAGCCCCAGCATTTT.